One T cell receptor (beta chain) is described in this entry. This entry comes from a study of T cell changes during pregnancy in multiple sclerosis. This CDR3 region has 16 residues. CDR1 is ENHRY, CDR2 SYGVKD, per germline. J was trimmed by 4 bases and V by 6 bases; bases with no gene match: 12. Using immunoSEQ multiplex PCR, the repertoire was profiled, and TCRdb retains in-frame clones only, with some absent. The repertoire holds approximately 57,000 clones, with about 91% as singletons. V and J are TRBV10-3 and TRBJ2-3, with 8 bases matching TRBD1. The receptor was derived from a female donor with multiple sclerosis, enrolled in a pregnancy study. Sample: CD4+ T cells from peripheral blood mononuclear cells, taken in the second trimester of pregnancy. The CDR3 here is CAISPWGTGPADTQYF. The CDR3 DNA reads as TGTGCCATCAGCCCCTGGGGGACAGGACCCGCAGATACGCAGTATTTT.